The 27 T cell receptor beta chains below come from one sample, sequenced in a study of graft-versus-host responses after intestinal transplantation. Sequenced by immunoSEQ multiplex PCR; TCRdb stores in-frame clones only, minus some. This sample carries 99,000 or so clones, more than 75% of them seen once, and the ten largest clones take approximately 1.5%. The material was PBMCs, obtained 255 days after intestinal transplant. These receptors originate from a human patient who received an intestinal transplant, so some T cells may come from the graft donor.

The chain recombines TRBV10-2 with TRBJ1-5; TRBD1 matches 7 bases. The CDR3 covers 15 residues. With V trimmed by 3 bases and J by 2 bases, 4 bases remained unmatched. Germline assignment: CDR1 WSHSY and CDR2 SAAADI. The CDR3 sequence is CASSEYDRGNQPQHF. The CDR3, as DNA: TGCGCCAGCAGTGAATACGACAGGGGCAATCAGCCCCAGCATTTT.

This chain joins TRBV6-5 and TRBJ1-2; possible D gene TRBD1, 5 bases. Germline assignment: CDR1 MNHEY and CDR2 SVGAGI. The CDR3 runs to 14 residues. V shed 5 bases and J shed 8 bases, with 18 bases lying between them. CDR3 DNA: TGTGCCAGCAGTGGGCCCCGACAGTGGAACGGCTACACCTTC. The encoded protein is CASSGPRQWNGYTF.

The V call is TRBV6-6, the J call TRBJ2-5; D not resolved. The CDR3 length is 14 residues. Trimming took off 4 bases at V and 2 bases at J, with 11 bases between the two ends. The germline CDR1 and CDR2 sequences are MNHNY and SVGAGI (reference sequence). This CDR3 is CASSSRIEQETQYF. Written as DNA, the CDR3 is TGTGCCAGCAGTTCACGGATAGAACAAGAGACCCAGTACTTC.

This clone was detected a few times. The chain employs TRBV19 and TRBJ2-7; D remains ambiguous. The germline gives CDR1 LNHDA, CDR2 SQIVND (reference sequence). Trimming shortened V by 10 bases and J by 0 bases, and 19 bases separated the two germline ends. The CDR3 extends over 15 amino acids. The CDR3 spells CATQPDVQSSYEQYF. The CDR3 DNA reads TGTGCCACTCAGCCAGACGTCCAGAGCTCCTACGAGCAGTACTTC.

The rearrangement uses TRBV21-1 and TRBJ1-2. TRBV21-1 is tagged as a pseudogene. CDR3 size: 13 residues. CDR3 region: CASSKETLYGYTF. CDR3 coding DNA: TGTGCCAGCAGCAAAGAGACACTATATGGCTACACCTTC.

The V and J genes are TRBV5-6 and TRBJ1-2; no firm D call. The V and J ends lost 4 bases and 7 bases respectively, with 17 bases between them. Germline lookup yields CDR1 SGHDT and CDR2 YYEEEE. This CDR3 has 14 residues. CDR3 sequence (DNA): TGTGCCAGCAGCGTATCCGGTGGTGACCTTGGCTACACCTTC. It yields the protein CASSVSGGDLGYTF.

The V call is TRBV5-4, the J call TRBJ2-1; 8 positions agree with TRBD2. V dropped 3 bases and J dropped 10; count of bases not matched to a gene: 3. The CDR3 is made up of 12 amino acids. Germline CDR1 SGHNT, CDR2 YYREEE (reference sequence). DNA of the CDR3: TGTGCCAGCAGCTCCCGGACTAGCGAGCAGTTCTTC. Protein: CASSSRTSEQFF.

V gene TRBV4-1 combines with J gene TRBJ2-2, with 10 bases matching TRBD1. Germline V gene data show CDR1 as MGHRA and CDR2 as YSYEKL. The CDR3 loop spans 16 amino acids. Germline trimming cut 3 bases from V and 7 bases from J; bases unmatched to any gene: 8. DNA for the CDR3: TGCGCCAGCAGCCAGGGCGTAGGACAGGGGGGCGGGGAGCTGTTTTTT. This codes for CASSQGVGQGGGELFF.

The gene calls are TRBV27 and TRBJ2-7; 7 nucleotides line up with TRBD1. There are 13 residues in the CDR3. Germline values: CDR1 MNHEY, CDR2 SMNVEV (reference sequence). With V trimmed by 8 bases and J by 1 base, 5 bases remained unmatched. CDR3 in DNA: TGTGCCAGCGCGCGACAGGGATCCTACGAGCAGTACGTC. Its translation is CASARQGSYEQYV.

The V call is TRBV7-9, the J call TRBJ2-1; 10 positions match TRBD2. This CDR3 is built from 18 residues. Germline trimming cut 5 bases from V and 1 base from J; bases unmatched to any gene: 11. Germline CDR1 is SEHNR and CDR2 is FQNEAQ (reference sequence). The DNA for the CDR3 is TGTGCCAGCAGCCCCGATCCTATTAGCGGGAGGTCCTACAATGAGCAGTTCTTC. This gives the protein CASSPDPISGRSYNEQFF. Using reference TRBV7-9 and TRBJ2-1 for the parts outside the CDR3, the full variable domain is DTGVSQNPRHKITKRGQNVTFRCDPISEHNRLYWYRQTLGQGPEFLTYFQNEAQLEKSRLLSDRFSAERPKGSFSTLEIQRTEQGDSAMYLCASSPDPISGRSYNEQFFGPGTRLTVL.

This chain uses TRBV13 with TRBJ2-5, with a tentative D call TRBD1 (6 bases). Germline V CDR1 and CDR2: PRHDT, FYEKMQ (reference sequence). The CDR3 runs 14 residues. V lost 6 bases and J 5 bases, leaving 16 bases between the germline ends. CDR3 nucleotide sequence: TGTGCCAGCAGGGCTACAGGGTCCGGGGAGACCCAGTACTTC. This gives the protein CASRATGSGETQYF. The full variable domain, rest sourced from reference TRBV13 and TRBJ2-5, is AAGVIQSPRHLIKEKRETATLKCYPIPRHDTVYWYQQGPGQDPQFLISFYEKMQSDKGSIPDRFSAQQFSDYHSELNMSSLELGDSALYFCASRATGSGETQYFGPGTRLLVL.

Only a few counts were recorded for this clone. The rearrangement links TRBV6-4 to TRBJ2-3; 11 nucleotides agree with TRBD2. Unmatched junction bases numbered 0, after V lost 2 bases and J lost 5 bases. The CDR3 spans 14 residues. Germline CDR1 and CDR2: MRHNA and SNTAGT. The CDR3 nucleotides are TGTGCCAGCAGTGACACTAGCGGGGGAGATACGCAGTATTTT. It translates to CASSDTSGGDTQYF.

The V and J genes are TRBV27 and TRBJ1-5; 9 bases match TRBD1. Germline-derived CDR1 and CDR2 are MNHEY and SMNVEV (reference sequence). V was clipped by 9 bases and J by 2 bases; unmatched bases: 5. The CDR3 covers 14 residues. CDR3 region: CASRQGVGNQPQHF. As DNA, the CDR3 is TGTGCCAGTAGACAGGGGGTGGGCAATCAGCCCCAGCATTTT.

The J gene is TRBJ2-7, the V gene TRBV6-1; D gene ambiguous. Trimming left V 6 bases short and J 3 bases short, with 6 bases between. Germline CDR1 MNHNS, CDR2 SASEGT. The CDR3 sequence is 11 residues long. In nucleotides, the CDR3 is TGTGCCAGCAGCCCGTTCTACGAGCAGTACTTC. As protein: CASSPFYEQYF.

This clone was recorded only once. J is TRBJ2-7 and V is TRBV2; D is undetermined. From germline, CDR1 is SNHLY and CDR2 FYNNEI. The V end lost 2 bases, the J end lost 3 bases, and 5 bases lay between the germline ends. This CDR3 contains 12 residues. The CDR3 sequence is CASSESDYEQYV. The CDR3 bases are TGTGCCAGCAGTGAATCGGACTACGAGCAGTACGTC.

This chain links TRBV27 with TRBJ1-5; 10 nucleotides align to TRBD1. The CDR3 contains 16 residues. In germline, CDR1 is MNHEY, CDR2 SMNVEV (reference sequence). With V trimmed by 5 bases and J by 4 bases, 8 bases remained unmatched. The CDR3 DNA is TGTGCCAGCAGTCCCCTACCGGGACAGGGGAATCAGCCCCAGCATTTT. Protein: CASSPLPGQGNQPQHF.

The CDR3 sequence is CASSQDWGGEQYF. The CDR3 DNA reads as TGCGCCAGCAGCCAAGATTGGGGGGGCGAGCAGTACTTC. The chain recombines TRBV4-1 with TRBJ2-7; 7 bases match TRBD2. The CDR3 is 13 amino acids. Germline lookup yields CDR1 MGHRA and CDR2 YSYEKL. With 0 bases clipped from V and 6 bases from J, the junction kept 2 bases outside the gene matches.

The chain is built from TRBV28 and TRBJ1-1; unclear D gene. The germline V gene has CDR1 MDHEN and CDR2 SYDVKM. CDR3 length: 14 amino acids. With 3 bases removed from V and 6 bases from J, the gap between germline ends came to 14 bases. This chain's CDR3 is CASSLGHLSSEAFF. The CDR3, as DNA: TGTGCCAGCAGTTTGGGTCACTTGAGTTCTGAAGCTTTCTTT.

This chain uses TRBV30 with TRBJ2-3; D might be TRBD1 or TRBD2, each matching 5 bases. The V end was cut by 4 bases, the J end by 6 bases, with 20 bases between. The CDR3 has 15 amino acids. Germline V gives CDR1 GTSNPN, CDR2 SVGIG (reference sequence). DNA for the CDR3: TGTGCCTGGAACCAGGGCTTGGGGACCGGGGATACGCAGTATTTT. This codes for CAWNQGLGTGDTQYF.

This clone turned up a few times. V gene TRBV28 combines with J gene TRBJ1-3; D not certain. This CDR3 is built from 12 residues. Germline assignment: CDR1 MDHEN and CDR2 SYDVKM. V lost 5 bases and J 6 bases, leaving 8 bases between the germline ends. CDR3 sequence reads: CASSLSPNTIYF. In DNA form, the CDR3 reads TGTGCCAGCAGTCTATCCCCAAACACCATATATTTT.

This chain links TRBV5-1 with TRBJ1-1, with D possibly matching TRBD1 (6 bases). This CDR3 is built from 13 residues. V was trimmed by 4 bases and J by 11 bases, leaving 18 bases between them. CDR1 and CDR2 (germline): SGHRS, YFSETQ. As DNA, the CDR3 is TGCGCCAGCAGCCCAAACGGGGGGCCTCGGGCTTTCTTT. It encodes CASSPNGGPRAFF.

The chain recombines TRBV28 with TRBJ1-1; no reliable D call. CDR1 is MDHEN, CDR2 SYDVKM, per germline. Trimming shortened V by 3 bases and J by 2 bases, and 10 bases separated the two germline ends. CDR3 length: 14 amino acids. For the CDR3, the DNA is TGTGCCAGCAGTTTGTCGGTGCGTAACACTGAAGCTTTCTTT. Amino acids: CASSLSVRNTEAFF. Looking up the rest from reference TRBV28 and TRBJ1-1 gives the full variable domain: DVKVTQSSRYLVKRTGEKVFLECVQDMDHENMFWYRQDPGLGLRLIYFSYDVKMKEKGDIPEGYSVSREKKERFSLILESASTNQTSMYLCASSLSVRNTEAFFGQGTRLTVV.

This chain uses TRBV19 with TRBJ2-3; no clear D gene. Per germline, CDR1 LNHDA and CDR2 SQIVND (reference sequence). CDR3 length: 15 residues. Trimming took 3 bases from V and 2 from J, leaving 12 bases between them. The CDR3 reads CASSIEGLNTDTQYF. The DNA of the CDR3 is TGTGCCAGTAGTATTGAAGGGTTAAACACAGATACGCAGTATTTT.

The chain joins TRBV5-1 to TRBJ2-1; the D gene could be TRBD1 or TRBD2 (5 bases each). The length of the CDR3 is 11 residues. The germline V and J ends were trimmed by 6 bases and 7 bases, with 8 bases remaining between them. Germline V gene data show CDR1 as SGHRS and CDR2 as YFSETQ. The CDR3 protein is CASKGTNEQFF. For the CDR3, the DNA is TGCGCCAGCAAAGGGACGAATGAGCAGTTCTTC.

V gene TRBV15 combines with J gene TRBJ2-1; 7 bases line up with TRBD1. Germline loops: CDR1 LNHNV, CDR2 YYDKDF (reference sequence). This CDR3 region has 15 residues. After removal of 1 base from V and 4 bases from J, the junction contained 4 bases not matched to a gene. CDR3 amino acids: CATSRGQGSYNEQFF. CDR3 DNA sequence: TGTGCCACCAGCAGAGGACAGGGTTCGTACAATGAGCAGTTCTTC.

The J gene is TRBJ2-7, the V gene TRBV29-1; D call uncertain. Germline V gene lookup returns CDR1 SQVTM and CDR2 ANQGSEA. This CDR3 comprises 12 residues. V gave up 4 bases and J gave up 0 bases, with 7 bases separating them. In nucleotides, the CDR3 is TGCAGCGTTGGGCAGGACTCCTACGAGCAGTACTTC. This translates into CSVGQDSYEQYF.

The genes are TRBV11-2 and TRBJ2-1; tentatively, D is TRBD1 (6 bases). Germline lookup yields CDR1 SGHAT and CDR2 FQNNGV. The CDR3 is 16 amino acids. With 5 bases removed from V and 0 bases from J, the gap between germline ends came to 14 bases. Here the CDR3 DNA reads TGTGCCAGCAGCAAAATGGGGGCAGCCTCCTACAATGAGCAGTTCTTC. The encoded protein is CASSKMGAASYNEQFF.